This is a list of T cell receptor beta chains from one sample in a study of identical twins' blood T cells. TCRdb recomputed calls from the 5' RACE reads with MiXCR, one row per CDR3 protein. Among hundreds of thousands of distinct CDR3 sequences listed, roughly 27% were seen once. Material: PBMCs. The receptors were gathered from a woman between 18 and 55 years old in good health. CDR3s include the opening cysteine and the closing phenylalanine or tryptophan. Each record gives: V gene, J gene, CDR3 protein.

>TRBV9|TRBJ2-6
CASSVVIGVGAGANVLTF
>TRBV7-9|TRBJ1-3
CACMPLGSGNTIYF
>TRBV19|TRBJ1-2
CASSTTGWDGYTF
>TRBV19|TRBJ1-3
CASSARIPSGNTIYF
>TRBV5-1|TRBJ1-2
CASSGTTGFSRGYTF
>TRBV5-4|TRBJ1-1
CASRWDGSPEAFF
>TRBV3-1|TRBJ1-3
CASSSGGGPGNTIYF
>TRBV29-1|TRBJ2-1
CSANSGSSYNEQFF
>TRBV27|TRBJ2-7
CASNQGREQYF
>TRBV2|TRBJ1-1
CASSEGAGDLNTEAFF
>TRBV3-1|TRBJ1-2
CASSQRRTLNGYTF
>TRBV20-1|TRBJ2-5
CSLARETQYF
>TRBV19|TRBJ2-3
CASSDRGGTDTQYF
>TRBV20-1|TRBJ2-7
CSATQTLTGPREQYF